This T cell receptor (beta chain) was found in a study of blood T cell repertoires in COVID-19. The overall study: COVID-19 samples collected from the United States, Italy and Spain covered acute and convalescent phases. T cells, B-cell-depleted T cells, or PBMCs provided the cDNA or gDNA that served as material.

Trimming stripped 7 bases from V and 0 bases from J, with 16 bases between. The length of the CDR3 is 15 residues. CDR1 SQVTM and CDR2 ANQGSEA come from the germline V gene. Source study methods: Counts of nucleated cells, estimated from reference gene primer amplification, were obtained. Clones were read by immunoSEQ multiplex PCR, and TCRdb kept only the in-frame ones, dropping some. V, J and clone size derive from that table, while D and trimming were established from the DNA sequence. The sample yields approximately 250,000 clones, around nine tenths seen once. The chain links TRBV29-1 to TRBJ1-5; D perhaps matches TRBD1 (6 bases). The sample comprised peripheral blood. The source of this sequence is a man aged 35 to 55 with active or convalescent COVID-19. CDR3 sequence reads: CSADRQRDSNQPQHF. Here the CDR3 DNA reads TGCAGCGCTGACAGGCAGAGGGATAGCAATCAGCCCCAGCATTTT. Supplemented by reference TRBV29-1 and TRBJ1-5, the full variable domain reads SAVISQKPSRDICQRGTSLTIQCQVDSQVTMMFWYRQQPGQSLTLIATANQGSEATYESGFVIDKFPISRPNLTFSTLTVSNMSPEDSSIYLCSADRQRDSNQPQHFGDGTRLSIL.